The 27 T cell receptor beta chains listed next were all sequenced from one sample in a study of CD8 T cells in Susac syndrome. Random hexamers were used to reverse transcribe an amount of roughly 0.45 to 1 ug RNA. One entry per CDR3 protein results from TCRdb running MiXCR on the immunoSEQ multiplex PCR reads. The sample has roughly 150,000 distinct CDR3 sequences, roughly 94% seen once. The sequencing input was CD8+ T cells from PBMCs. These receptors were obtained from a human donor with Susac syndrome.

This chain's CDR3 is CAWSSRTGNEQFF. The CDR3 DNA sequence: TGTGCCTGGAGTTCCAGGACTGGCAATGAGCAGTTCTTC. This chain links TRBV30 with TRBJ2-1, with D perhaps matching TRBD2 (5 bases). The germline V and J ends were trimmed by 2 bases and 6 bases, with 11 bases remaining between them. The CDR3 runs to 13 residues. In germline, CDR1 is GTSNPN, CDR2 SVGIG (reference sequence).

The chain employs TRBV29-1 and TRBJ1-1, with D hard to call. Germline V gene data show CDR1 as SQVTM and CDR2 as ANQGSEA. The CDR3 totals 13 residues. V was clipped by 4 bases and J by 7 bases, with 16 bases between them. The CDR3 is CSVAVQVEIEAFF. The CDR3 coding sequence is TGCAGCGTTGCCGTTCAGGTGGAAATTGAAGCTTTCTTT.

CDR3 loop: CASSQPQTSYEQYF. The CDR3 DNA reads TGCGCCAGCAGCCAACCACAGACCTCCTACGAGCAGTACTTC. The chain combines TRBV4-1 with TRBJ2-7; no reliable D call. Germline lookup yields CDR1 MGHRA and CDR2 YSYEKL. This CDR3 is built from 14 residues. The ends were cut back, 2 bases at V and 0 bases at J, with 8 bases in the middle.

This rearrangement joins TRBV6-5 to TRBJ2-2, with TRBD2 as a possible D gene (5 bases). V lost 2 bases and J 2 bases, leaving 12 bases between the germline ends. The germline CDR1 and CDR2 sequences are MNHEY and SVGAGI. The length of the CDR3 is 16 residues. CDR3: CASSYVPLANTGELFF. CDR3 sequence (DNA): TGTGCCAGCAGTTACGTCCCTCTAGCAAACACCGGGGAGCTGTTTTTT.

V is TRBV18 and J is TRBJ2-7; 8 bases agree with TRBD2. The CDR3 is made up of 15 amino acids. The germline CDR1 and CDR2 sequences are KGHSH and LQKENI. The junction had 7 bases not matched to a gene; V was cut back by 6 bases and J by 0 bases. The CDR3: CASSEVAGSSYEQYF. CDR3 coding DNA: TGTGCCAGCTCGGAAGTAGCGGGAAGCTCCTACGAGCAGTACTTC.

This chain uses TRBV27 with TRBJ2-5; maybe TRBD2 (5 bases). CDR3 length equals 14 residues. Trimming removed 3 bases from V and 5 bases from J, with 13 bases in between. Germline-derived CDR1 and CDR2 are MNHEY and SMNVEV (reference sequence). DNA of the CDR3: TGTGCCAGCAGTTTGATGACCGGGGAGGAGACCCAGTACTTC. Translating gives CASSLMTGEETQYF.

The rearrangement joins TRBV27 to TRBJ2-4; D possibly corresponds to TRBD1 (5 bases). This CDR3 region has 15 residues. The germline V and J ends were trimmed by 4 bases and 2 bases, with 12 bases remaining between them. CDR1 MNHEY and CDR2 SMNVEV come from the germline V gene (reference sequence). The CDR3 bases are TGTGCCAGCAGTTCCCCCGGACAAACCAAAAACATTCAGTACTTC. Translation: CASSSPGQTKNIQYF.

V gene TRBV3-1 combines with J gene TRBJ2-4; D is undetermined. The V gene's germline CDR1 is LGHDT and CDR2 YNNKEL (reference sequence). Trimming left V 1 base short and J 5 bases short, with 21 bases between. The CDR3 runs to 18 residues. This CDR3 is CASSQVHFVRTEENIQYF. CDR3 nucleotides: TGTGCCAGCAGCCAAGTTCATTTCGTCCGGACGGAAGAAAACATTCAGTACTTC.

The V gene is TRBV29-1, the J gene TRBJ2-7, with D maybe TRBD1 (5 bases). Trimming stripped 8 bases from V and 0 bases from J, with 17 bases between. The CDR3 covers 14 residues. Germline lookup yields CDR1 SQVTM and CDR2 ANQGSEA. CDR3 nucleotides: TGCAGCATTAGCTGGACACCGACCTCCTACGAGCAGTACTTC. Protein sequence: CSISWTPTSYEQYF.

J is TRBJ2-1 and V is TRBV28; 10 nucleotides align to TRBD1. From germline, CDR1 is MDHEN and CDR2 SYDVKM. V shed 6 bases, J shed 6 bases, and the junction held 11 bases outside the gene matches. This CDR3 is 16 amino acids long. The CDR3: CASRLLGQGLINEQFF. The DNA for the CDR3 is TGTGCCAGCAGACTATTGGGACAGGGGTTAATCAATGAGCAGTTCTTC.

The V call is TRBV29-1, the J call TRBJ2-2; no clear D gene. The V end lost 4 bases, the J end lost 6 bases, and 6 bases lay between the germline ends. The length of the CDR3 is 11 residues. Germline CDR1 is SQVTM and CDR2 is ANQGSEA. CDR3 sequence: CSVARAGELFF. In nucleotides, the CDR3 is TGCAGCGTTGCCCGGGCCGGGGAGCTGTTTTTT.

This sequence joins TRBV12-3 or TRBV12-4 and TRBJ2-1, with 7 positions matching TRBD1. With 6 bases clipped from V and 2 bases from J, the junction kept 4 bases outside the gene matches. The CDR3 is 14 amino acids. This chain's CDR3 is CASSTGTAYNEQFF. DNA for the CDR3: TGTGCCAGCAGCACCGGGACAGCCTACAATGAGCAGTTCTTC.

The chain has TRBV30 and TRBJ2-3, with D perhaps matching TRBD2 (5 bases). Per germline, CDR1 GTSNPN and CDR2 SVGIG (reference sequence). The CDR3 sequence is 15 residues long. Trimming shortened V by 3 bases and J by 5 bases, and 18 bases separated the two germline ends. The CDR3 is CAWSKRWEFVDTQYF. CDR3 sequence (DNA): TGTGCCTGGAGCAAGCGGTGGGAGTTCGTAGATACGCAGTATTTT. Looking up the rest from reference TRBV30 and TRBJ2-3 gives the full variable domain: SQTIHQWPATLVQPVGSPLSLECTVEGTSNPNLYWYRQAAGRGLQLLFYSVGIGQISSEVPQNLSASRPQDRQFILSSKKLLLSDSGFYLCAWSKRWEFVDTQYFGPGTRLTVL.

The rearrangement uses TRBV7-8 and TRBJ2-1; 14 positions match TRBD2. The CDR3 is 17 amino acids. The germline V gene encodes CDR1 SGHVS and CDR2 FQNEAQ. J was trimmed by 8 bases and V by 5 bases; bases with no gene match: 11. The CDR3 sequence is CASSPAPGTSGRHEQFF. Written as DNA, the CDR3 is TGTGCCAGCAGCCCCGCTCCGGGGACTAGCGGGAGACATGAGCAGTTCTTC.

The chain's CDR3 is CASSVALDNEQFF. The CDR3 nucleotides read TGTGCCAGCAGCGTAGCTTTAGACAATGAGCAGTTCTTC. This sequence joins TRBV9 and TRBJ2-1; D call uncertain. CDR3 length: 13 residues. V was pared by 0 bases and J by 5 bases, with 6 bases between. Germline V gene data show CDR1 as SGDLS and CDR2 as YYNGEE.

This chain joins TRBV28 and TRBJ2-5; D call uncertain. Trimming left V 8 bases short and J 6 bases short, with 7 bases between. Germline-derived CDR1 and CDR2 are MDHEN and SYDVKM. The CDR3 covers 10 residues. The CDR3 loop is CASPRKTQYF. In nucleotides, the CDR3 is TGTGCCAGCCCTCGGAAGACCCAGTACTTC.

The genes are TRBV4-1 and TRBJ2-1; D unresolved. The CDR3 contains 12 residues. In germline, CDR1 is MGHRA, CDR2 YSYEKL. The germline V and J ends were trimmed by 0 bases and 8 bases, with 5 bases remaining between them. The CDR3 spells CASSQDGHEQFF. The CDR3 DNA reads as TGCGCCAGCAGCCAAGACGGGCATGAGCAGTTCTTC.

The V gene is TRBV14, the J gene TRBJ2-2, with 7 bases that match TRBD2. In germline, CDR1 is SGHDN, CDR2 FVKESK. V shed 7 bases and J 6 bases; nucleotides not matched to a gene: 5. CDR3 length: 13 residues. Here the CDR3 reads CASTRDYAGELFF. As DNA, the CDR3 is TGTGCCAGCACCCGGGACTACGCCGGGGAGCTGTTTTTT.

For the CDR3, the DNA is TGTGCCAGCAGCCAAGACGCCTTGAGGGGCGAGGATCAGCCCCAGCATTTT. Its translation: CASSQDALRGEDQPQHF. V gene TRBV3-1 combines with J gene TRBJ1-5; TRBD1 might be the D (5 bases). This CDR3 has 17 residues. Trimming stripped 0 bases from V and 5 bases from J, with 17 bases between. Germline loops: CDR1 LGHDT, CDR2 YNNKEL (reference sequence).

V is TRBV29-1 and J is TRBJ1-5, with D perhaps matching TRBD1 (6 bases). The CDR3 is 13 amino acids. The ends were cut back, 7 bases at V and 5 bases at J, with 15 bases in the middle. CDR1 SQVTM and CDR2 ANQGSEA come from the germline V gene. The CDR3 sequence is CSAVGRGHQPQHF. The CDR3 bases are TGCAGCGCCGTCGGCAGGGGTCATCAGCCCCAGCATTTT.

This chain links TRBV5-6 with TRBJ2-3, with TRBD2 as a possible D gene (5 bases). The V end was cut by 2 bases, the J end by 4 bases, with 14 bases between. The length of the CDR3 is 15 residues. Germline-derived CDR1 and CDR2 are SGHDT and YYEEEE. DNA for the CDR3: TGTGCCAGCAGCTTAACACGGGATCTTTCAGATACGCAGTATTTT. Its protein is CASSLTRDLSDTQYF.

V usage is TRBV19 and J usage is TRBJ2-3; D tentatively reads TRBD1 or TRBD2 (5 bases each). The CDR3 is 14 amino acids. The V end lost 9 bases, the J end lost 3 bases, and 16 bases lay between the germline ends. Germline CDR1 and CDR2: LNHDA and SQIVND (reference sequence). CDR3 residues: CASDWGRGTDTQYF. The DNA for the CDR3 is TGTGCCAGCGACTGGGGGAGAGGTACAGATACGCAGTATTTT.

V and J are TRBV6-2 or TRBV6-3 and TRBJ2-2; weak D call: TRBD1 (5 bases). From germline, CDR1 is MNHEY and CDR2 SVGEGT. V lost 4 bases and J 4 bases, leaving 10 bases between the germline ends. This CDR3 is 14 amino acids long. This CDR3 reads CASSSFDSTGELFF. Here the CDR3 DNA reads TGTGCCAGCAGTTCCTTCGACAGCACCGGGGAGCTGTTTTTT.

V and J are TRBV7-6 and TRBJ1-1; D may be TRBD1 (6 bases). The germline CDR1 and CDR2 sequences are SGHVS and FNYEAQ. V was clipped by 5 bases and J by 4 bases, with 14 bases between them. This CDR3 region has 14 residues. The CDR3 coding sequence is TGTGCCAGCAGCGCCTCACAGGGATCCACTGAAGCTTTCTTT. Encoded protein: CASSASQGSTEAFF.

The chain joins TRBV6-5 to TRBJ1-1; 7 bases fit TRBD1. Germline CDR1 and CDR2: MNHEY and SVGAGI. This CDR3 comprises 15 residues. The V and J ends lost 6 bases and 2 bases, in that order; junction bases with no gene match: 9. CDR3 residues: CASSPSRTGNTEAFF. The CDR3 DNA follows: TGTGCCAGCAGCCCCAGTCGGACAGGCAACACTGAAGCTTTCTTT.

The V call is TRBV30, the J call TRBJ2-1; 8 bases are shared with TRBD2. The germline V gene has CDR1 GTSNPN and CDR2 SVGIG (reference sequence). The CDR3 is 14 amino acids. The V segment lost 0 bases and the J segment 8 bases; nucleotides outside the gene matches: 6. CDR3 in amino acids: CAWSVSGRADEQFF. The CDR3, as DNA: TGTGCCTGGAGTGTATCCGGGAGGGCCGATGAGCAGTTCTTC.

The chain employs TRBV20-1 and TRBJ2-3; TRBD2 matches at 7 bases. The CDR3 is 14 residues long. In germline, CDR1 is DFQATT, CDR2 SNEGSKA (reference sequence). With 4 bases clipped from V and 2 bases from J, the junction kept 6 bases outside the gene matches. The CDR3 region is CSATLAGYTDTQYF. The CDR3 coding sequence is TGCAGTGCTACCTTAGCGGGTTACACAGATACGCAGTATTTT.